The 17 T cell receptor beta chains given below trace back to one sample, sequenced in a study of T cell repertoires in cytomegalovirus infection. TCRdb processed the reads anew with MiXCR; each CDR3 protein has one entry. Of around 130,000 distinct CDR3 sequences in the sample, 7% to 10% are singletons; the top ten hold roughly a tenth. Material for sequencing was PBMCs. The receptors originated from a human donor in good health (CMV status not recorded). Some clones in this sample may be carry-over from other donors' samples.

This chain joins TRBV2 and TRBJ1-2; D is ambiguous. Per germline, CDR1 SNHLY and CDR2 FYNNEI. CDR3 length: 9 amino acids. Deletions cut 3 bases from V and 8 bases from J, with 1 base between. The CDR3 nucleotides are TGTGCCAGCAGTGACGGCTACACCTTC. This gives the protein CASSDGYTF.

This clonotype appeared many times. The chain has TRBV12-3 or TRBV12-4 and TRBJ2-7; TRBD1 might be the D (5 bases). This CDR3 contains 14 residues. The germline V and J ends were trimmed by 7 bases and 5 bases, with 18 bases remaining between them. The DNA for the CDR3 is TGTGCCAGCAACAAAGGACAACAAGGCCACGAGCAGTACTTC. Protein: CASNKGQQGHEQYF.

This clonotype appeared many times. This chain links TRBV7-2 with TRBJ1-6; D unresolved. The CDR3 contains 15 residues. CDR1 is SGHTA, CDR2 FQGNSA, per germline. The ends were cut back, 3 bases at V and 15 bases at J, with 21 bases in the middle. CDR3 sequence (DNA): TGTGCCAGCAGCTTCCGATTTGCGGGCGGAGGACTCCTCCACTTT. Its translation is CASSFRFAGGGLLHF.

This clonotype came up many times. The chain couples TRBV11-2 to TRBJ2-4, with a possible D match to TRBD1 (5 bases). V dropped 0 bases and J dropped 2 bases, with 11 bases sitting between them. Germline lookup yields CDR1 SGHAT and CDR2 FQNNGV. The CDR3 runs to 16 residues. The CDR3 protein is CASSLETASPKNIQYF. DNA for the CDR3: TGTGCCAGCAGCTTAGAGACAGCTTCCCCCAAAAACATTCAGTACTTC.

This clonotype has ten or more counts. This rearrangement joins TRBV28 to TRBJ1-4; 10 bases agree with TRBD1. V gave up 6 bases and J gave up 7 bases; unmatched junction bases: 14. The germline CDR1 and CDR2 sequences are MDHEN and SYDVKM. The CDR3 consists of 17 residues. The DNA of the CDR3 is TGTGCCAGCAGCTTGGACAGGGGGTTGGGACGAAGTGAAAAACTGTTTTTT. Translating gives CASSLDRGLGRSEKLFF.

This clonotype has ten or more counts. The rearrangement uses TRBV7-2 and TRBJ1-1; D is unclear. CDR1 and CDR2 (germline): SGHTA, FQGNSA. This CDR3 has 13 amino acids. V lost 1 base, J lost 6 bases, and 9 bases lay in between. CDR3 loop: CASSLGWVSEAFF. The CDR3 DNA sequence: TGTGCCAGCAGCTTAGGATGGGTCTCTGAAGCTTTCTTT.

This chain uses TRBV6-6 with TRBJ2-7, with 7 bases matching TRBD2. This CDR3 contains 15 residues. V lost 4 bases, J lost 1 base, and 7 bases stayed unmatched. Germline CDR1 is MNHNY and CDR2 is SVGAGI (reference sequence). In DNA, the CDR3 is TGTGCCAGCAGTTTCGGGGGGTCTCTATCCTACGAGCAGTACTTC. Translation: CASSFGGSLSYEQYF.

This clonotype has at least ten counts. V is TRBV28 and J is TRBJ2-5; D possibly corresponds to TRBD2 (5 bases). Germline V lookup: CDR1 MDHEN, CDR2 SYDVKM. V lost 7 bases, J lost 2 bases, and 11 bases lay in between. The CDR3 extends over 13 amino acids. The CDR3 region has the DNA TGTGCCAGCATCCGGGGAAGGCAAGAGACCCAGTACTTC. Amino acid sequence: CASIRGRQETQYF.

This clonotype was seen repeatedly, ten times or more. The genes are TRBV2 and TRBJ2-5; D possibly corresponds to TRBD2 (6 bases). The germline V and J ends were trimmed by 7 bases and 4 bases, with 13 bases remaining between them. Germline V gives CDR1 SNHLY, CDR2 FYNNEI. The CDR3 is 13 residues long. The CDR3 protein is CASTSYGGETQYF. The CDR3 DNA is TGTGCCAGCACATCGTACGGGGGAGAGACCCAGTACTTC.

This clonotype was detected a few times. V usage is TRBV3-1 and J usage is TRBJ2-7, with unresolved D. This CDR3 has 14 residues. Germline CDR1 LGHDT, CDR2 YNNKEL (reference sequence). V dropped 0 bases and J dropped 2 bases, with 8 bases sitting between them. CDR3 protein: CASSQERWAYEQYF. In DNA form, the CDR3 reads TGTGCCAGCAGCCAAGAGCGGTGGGCCTACGAGCAGTACTTC.

This clonotype was detected once. This rearrangement joins TRBV7-3 to TRBJ2-5; 7 bases agree with TRBD2. With 5 bases clipped from V and 5 bases from J, the junction kept 17 bases outside the gene matches. The length of the CDR3 is 17 residues. CDR1 SGHTA and CDR2 FQGTGA come from the germline V gene. CDR3: CASSPRDYRGSRETQYF. As DNA, the CDR3 is TGTGCCAGCAGCCCCCGGGACTATCGGGGGAGCCGGGAGACCCAGTACTTC.

This clonotype was found many times. The chain couples TRBV28 to TRBJ2-1; D not certain. V lost 2 bases to trimming and J lost 0 bases, with 8 bases between them. The length of the CDR3 is 15 residues. Germline assignment: CDR1 MDHEN and CDR2 SYDVKM. The chain's CDR3 is CASSLNWDSYNEQFF. Written as DNA, the CDR3 is TGTGCCAGCAGTTTAAACTGGGACTCCTACAATGAGCAGTTCTTC.

This clonotype was counted many times. The CDR3: CASSRDGGNQPQHF. The CDR3 DNA reads as TGTGCCAGCAGCCGGGACGGCGGCAATCAGCCCCAGCATTTT. The gene calls are TRBV12-3 or TRBV12-4 and TRBJ1-5; tentative D call: TRBD1 (5 bases). The CDR3 length is 14 residues. The ends were cut back, 6 bases at V and 2 bases at J, with 11 bases in the middle.

This clonotype was observed a handful of times. The chain combines TRBV12-3 or TRBV12-4 with TRBJ1-2; D is perhaps TRBD1 (5 bases). V lost 5 bases to trimming and J lost 6 bases, with 10 bases between them. The CDR3 extends over 12 amino acids. The CDR3: CASSPRQNGYTF. CDR3 bases: TGTGCCAGCAGTCCCAGACAGAATGGCTACACCTTC.

This clonotype has a count of ten or more. The genes are TRBV6-5 and TRBJ1-2; D gene uncertain. V was cut by 3 bases and J by 8 bases, with 19 bases left in between. The CDR3 runs 15 residues. Germline CDR1 MNHEY, CDR2 SVGAGI. The CDR3 bases are TGTGCCAGCAGTTATGCGGCGTTAATGACGCGAGGCTACACCTTC. Translating gives CASSYAALMTRGYTF.

V usage is TRBV29-1 and J usage is TRBJ2-2, with TRBD1 identical over 7 bases. The CDR3 has 13 amino acids. V lost 8 bases, J lost 4 bases, and 7 bases stayed unmatched. CDR1 SQVTM and CDR2 ANQGSEA come from the germline V gene. Here the CDR3 reads CSSQGQLTGELFF. CDR3 bases: TGCAGCTCTCAGGGACAGCTCACCGGGGAGCTGTTTTTT.

Ten or more counts support this clonotype. The chain has TRBV7-9 and TRBJ2-2; D call uncertain. The ends were cut back, 6 bases at V and 0 bases at J, with 14 bases in the middle. The CDR3 is 16 residues long. Germline V CDR1 and CDR2: SEHNR, FQNEAQ (reference sequence). CDR3 loop: CASSRTLGSNTGELFF. The CDR3 DNA sequence: TGTGCCAGCAGTCGTACGCTAGGGTCGAACACCGGGGAGCTGTTTTTT.